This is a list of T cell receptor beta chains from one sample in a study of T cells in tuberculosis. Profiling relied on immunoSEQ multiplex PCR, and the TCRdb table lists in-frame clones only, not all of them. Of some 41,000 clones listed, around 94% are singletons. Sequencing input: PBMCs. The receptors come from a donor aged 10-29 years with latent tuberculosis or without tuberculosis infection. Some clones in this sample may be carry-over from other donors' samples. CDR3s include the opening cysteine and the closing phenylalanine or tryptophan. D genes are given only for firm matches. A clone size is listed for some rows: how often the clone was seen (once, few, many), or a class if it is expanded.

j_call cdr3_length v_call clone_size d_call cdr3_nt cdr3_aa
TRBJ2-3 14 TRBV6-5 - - TGTGCCAGCAGTAGAGGGAGTCAAGGGGATACGCAGTATTTT CASSRGSQGDTQYF
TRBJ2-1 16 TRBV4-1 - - TGCGCCAGCAGCCAAGGATCAGCGGGCTTCTACAATGAGCAGTTCTTC CASSQGSAGFYNEQFF
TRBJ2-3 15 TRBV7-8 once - TGTGCCAGCAGCCAACAGGGGACTAGCACAGATACGCAGTATTTT CASSQQGTSTDTQYF
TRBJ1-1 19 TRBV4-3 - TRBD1 TGCGCCAGCAGCCAAGATCCCGTTGGCAGGACAGGGATGAACACTGAAGCTTTCTTT CASSQDPVGRTGMNTEAFF
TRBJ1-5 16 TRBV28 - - TGTGCCAGCACCCATAGTCTGGGGGCAAGCAATCAGCCCCAGCATTTT CASTHSLGASNQPQHF
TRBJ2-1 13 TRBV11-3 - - TGTGCCAGCAGCCGGGGGACGCTGGGTGAGCAGTTCTTC CASSRGTLGEQFF
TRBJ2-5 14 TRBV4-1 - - TGCGCCAGCAGCCAAGGAGCGGGTCGGCAGACCCAGTACTTC CASSQGAGRQTQYF
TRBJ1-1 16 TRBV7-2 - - TGTGCCAGCAGCCCGAGGGGACACCTTGCAAACACTGAAGCTTTCTTT CASSPRGHLANTEAFF
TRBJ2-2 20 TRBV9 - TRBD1 TGTGCCAGCAGCGTAAGGGACAGGGTCCACGAAGCGGAGAACACCGGGGAGCTGTTTTTT CASSVRDRVHEAENTGELFF
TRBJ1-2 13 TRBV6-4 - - TGTGCCAGACACAGGAAAAAGGGCTATGGCTACACCTTC CARHRKKGYGYTF